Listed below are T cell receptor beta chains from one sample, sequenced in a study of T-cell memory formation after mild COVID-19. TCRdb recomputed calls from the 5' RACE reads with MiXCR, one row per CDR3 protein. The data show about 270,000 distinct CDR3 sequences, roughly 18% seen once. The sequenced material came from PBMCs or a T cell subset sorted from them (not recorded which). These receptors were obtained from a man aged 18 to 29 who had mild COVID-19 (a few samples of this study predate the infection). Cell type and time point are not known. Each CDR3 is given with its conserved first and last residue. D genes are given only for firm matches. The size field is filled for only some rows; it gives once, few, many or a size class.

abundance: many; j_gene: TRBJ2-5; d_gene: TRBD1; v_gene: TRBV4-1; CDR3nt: TGCGCCAGCAGCCAACAGGGGGCCGAGACCCAGTACTTC; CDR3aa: CASSQQGAETQYF
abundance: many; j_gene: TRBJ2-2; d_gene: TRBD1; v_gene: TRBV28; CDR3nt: TGTGCCACCCTTCCCGGTGACAGGGACACCGGGGAGCTGTTTTTT; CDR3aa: CATLPGDRDTGELFF
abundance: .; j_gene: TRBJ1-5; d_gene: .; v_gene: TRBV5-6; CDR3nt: TGTGCCAGCAGCTTCGGGGGGAACAATCAGCCCCAGCATTTT; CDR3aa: CASSFGGNNQPQHF
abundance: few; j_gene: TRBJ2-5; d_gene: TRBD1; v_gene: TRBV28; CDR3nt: TGTGCCAACCAAGGGACAGGGCTGGTGGAGACCCAGTACTTC; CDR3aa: CANQGTGLVETQYF
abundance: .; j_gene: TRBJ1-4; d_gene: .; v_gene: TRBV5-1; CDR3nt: TGCGCCAGCAGCTTGTCCAGGGGAGACGAAAAACTGTTTTTT; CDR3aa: CASSLSRGDEKLFF
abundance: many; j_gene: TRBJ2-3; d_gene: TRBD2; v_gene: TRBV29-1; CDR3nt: TGCAGCGCTAGCGGGGGCCTCACAGATACGCAGTATTTT; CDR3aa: CSASGGLTDTQYF
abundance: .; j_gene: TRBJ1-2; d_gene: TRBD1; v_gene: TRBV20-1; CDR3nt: TGCAGTGCTAGAGTCCAGGGGGTTAACTATGGCTACACCTTC; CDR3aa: CSARVQGVNYGYTF
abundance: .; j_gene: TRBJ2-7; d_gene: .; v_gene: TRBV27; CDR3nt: TGTGCCAGCAGTTTAAAGGGCTCCTACGAGCAGTACTTC; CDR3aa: CASSLKGSYEQYF
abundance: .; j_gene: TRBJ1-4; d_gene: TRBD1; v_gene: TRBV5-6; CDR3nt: TGTGCCAGCAGCCAAGACAGGGGATATGAAAAACTGTTTTTT; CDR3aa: CASSQDRGYEKLFF
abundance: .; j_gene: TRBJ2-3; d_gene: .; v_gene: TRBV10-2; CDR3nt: TGCGCCAGCAGTGAGTCGTGGAAGCGGCAAGATACGCAGTATTTT; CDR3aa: CASSESWKRQDTQYF
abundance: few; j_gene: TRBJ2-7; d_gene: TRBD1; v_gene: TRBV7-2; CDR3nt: TGTGCCAGCAGCTTAGAGACAGGGGATCCCTACGAGCAGTACTTC; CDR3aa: CASSLETGDPYEQYF
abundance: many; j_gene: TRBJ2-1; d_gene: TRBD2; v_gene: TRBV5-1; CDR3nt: TGCGCCAGCAGCTGGGGACTAGCGATATACAATGAGCAGTTCTTC; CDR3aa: CASSWGLAIYNEQFF
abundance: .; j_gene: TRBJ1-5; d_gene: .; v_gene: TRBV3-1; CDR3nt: TGTGCCAGCAGCCAGATACAGGGAGATCAGCCCCAGCATTTT; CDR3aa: CASSQIQGDQPQHF
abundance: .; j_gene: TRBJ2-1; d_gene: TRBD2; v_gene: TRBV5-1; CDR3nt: TGCGCCAGCGGGCCACTAGCGGGCCTCTACAATGAGCAGTTCTTC; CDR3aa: CASGPLAGLYNEQFF
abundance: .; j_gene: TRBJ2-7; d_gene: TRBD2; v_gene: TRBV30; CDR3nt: TGTGCCTGGAGTGTAGGGCGGGGGAGCTCCTACGAGCAGTACTTC; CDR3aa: CAWSVGRGSSYEQYF
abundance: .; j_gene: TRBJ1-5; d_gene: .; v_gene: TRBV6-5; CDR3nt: TGTGCCAGCAGCCCAGGGACACCCCAGCATTTT; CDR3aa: CASSPGTPQHF
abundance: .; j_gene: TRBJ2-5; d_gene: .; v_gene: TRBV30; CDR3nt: TGTGCCTGGAGTGTACGGCAGGAAGAGACCCAGTACTTC; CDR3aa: CAWSVRQEETQYF
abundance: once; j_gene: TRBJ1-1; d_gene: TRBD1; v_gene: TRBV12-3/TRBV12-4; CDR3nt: TGTGCCAGCAGTCCTTATGGGACAGGGCATGAAGCTTTCTTT; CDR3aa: CASSPYGTGHEAFF
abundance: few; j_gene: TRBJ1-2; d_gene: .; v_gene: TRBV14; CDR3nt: TGTGCCAGCAGCCTACATACAGGTTCTAACTATGGCTACACCTTC; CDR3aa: CASSLHTGSNYGYTF
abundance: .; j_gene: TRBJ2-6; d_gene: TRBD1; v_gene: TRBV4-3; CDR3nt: TGCGCCAGCAGCCCGCGGCCCGAGACAGGGAGTGACTCTGGGGCCAACGTCCTGACTTTC; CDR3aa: CASSPRPETGSDSGANVLTF
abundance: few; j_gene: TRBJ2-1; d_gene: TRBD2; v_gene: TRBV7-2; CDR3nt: TGTGCCAGCAGCGTACTCCTAGCGGGGCTATCCTACAATGAGCAGTTCTTC; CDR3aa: CASSVLLAGLSYNEQFF
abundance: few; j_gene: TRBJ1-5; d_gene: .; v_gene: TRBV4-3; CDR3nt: TGCGCCAGCAGCCAAGATCGCGGAGGGGAGCCCCAGCATTTT; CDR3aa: CASSQDRGGEPQHF
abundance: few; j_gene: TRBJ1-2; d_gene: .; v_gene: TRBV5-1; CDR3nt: TGCGCCAGCAGTCAGGGGCCGGCGGATGGCTACACCTTC; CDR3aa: CASSQGPADGYTF
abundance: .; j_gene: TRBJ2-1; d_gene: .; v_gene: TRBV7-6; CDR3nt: TGTGCCAGCAGCTTAGGGGACGGCAGGGGCTCCTACAATGAGCAGTTCTTC; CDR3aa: CASSLGDGRGSYNEQFF
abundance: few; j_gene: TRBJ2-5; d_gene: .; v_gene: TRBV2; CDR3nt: TGTGCCAGCAGTGTGCGGGGACAAGAGACCCAGTACTTC; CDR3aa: CASSVRGQETQYF
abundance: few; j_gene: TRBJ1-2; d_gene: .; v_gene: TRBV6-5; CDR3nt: TGTGCCAGCAGTCCCGGGGGGAGATATGGCTACACCTTC; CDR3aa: CASSPGGRYGYTF
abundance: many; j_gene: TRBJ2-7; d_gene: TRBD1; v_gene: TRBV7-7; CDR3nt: TGTGCCAGCAGCCCTCGGACAGGGGGCTCCTACGAGCAGTACTTC; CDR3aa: CASSPRTGGSYEQYF
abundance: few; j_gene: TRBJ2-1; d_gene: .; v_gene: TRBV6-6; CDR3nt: TGTGCCAGCAGTTACCCGTTGACAGACAATGAGCAGTTCTTC; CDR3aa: CASSYPLTDNEQFF
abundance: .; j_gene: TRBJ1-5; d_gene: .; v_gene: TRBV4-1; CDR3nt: TGCGCCAGCAGCCACCGCGCGGTGAGCAATCAGCCCCAGCATTTT; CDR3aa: CASSHRAVSNQPQHF
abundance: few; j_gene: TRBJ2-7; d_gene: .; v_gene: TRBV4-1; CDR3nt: TGCGCCAGCAGCCAAGATCGCCCTGCTCTCGAGCAGTACTTC; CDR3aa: CASSQDRPALEQYF
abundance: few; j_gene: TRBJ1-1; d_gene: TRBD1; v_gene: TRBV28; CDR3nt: TGTGCCAGCAGTTTAGATTATTGGGTCGGGACAGGGGTGTTTAGCACTGAAGCTTTCTTT; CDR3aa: CASSLDYWVGTGVFSTEAFF